Listed below are T cell receptor beta chains from one sample, sequenced in a study of blood T cells in healthy people across ages. TCRdb fed the 5' RACE reads into MiXCR, producing one record per CDR3 protein. The table has about 680,000 distinct CDR3 sequences, around 45% seen once. The sequenced material came from blood. The source of these receptors is a woman aged 55-70 years in good health. Each CDR3 is given with its conserved first and last residue. A D gene is named only where the DNA matches it firmly. Some rows mark clone size as missing; the rest say once, few, many or name a class of expanded clone.

clone size: -; J gene: TRBJ2-1; D gene: TRBD2; V gene: TRBV3-1; CDR3 DNA: TGTGCCAGCACCTCAAGTAGGCTAGCGGGAGTCAATGAGCAGTTCTTC; CDR3 protein: CASTSSRLAGVNEQFF
clone size: -; J gene: TRBJ2-3; D gene: TRBD1; V gene: TRBV7-6; CDR3 DNA: TGTGCCAGCAGCCCGACGCCGGGACAGGACGCAGATACGCAGTATTTT; CDR3 protein: CASSPTPGQDADTQYF
clone size: -; J gene: TRBJ2-5; D gene: TRBD2; V gene: TRBV20-1; CDR3 DNA: TGCAGTGCCGGGACTAGCAGCCAGACCCAGTACTTC; CDR3 protein: CSAGTSSQTQYF
clone size: -; J gene: TRBJ2-5; D gene: -; V gene: TRBV20-1; CDR3 DNA: TGCAGTGCAAGGGGACAACTACAAGAGACCCAGTACTTC; CDR3 protein: CSARGQLQETQYF
clone size: -; J gene: TRBJ2-3; D gene: -; V gene: TRBV20-1; CDR3 DNA: TGCAGTGCTTCGGGACTCGGCATAGATACGCAGTATTTT; CDR3 protein: CSASGLGIDTQYF
clone size: many; J gene: TRBJ2-7; D gene: TRBD2; V gene: TRBV13; CDR3 DNA: TGTGCCAGCAGCTCCAACCCGGGACTAGCGGGAGTCGAGCAGTACTTC; CDR3 protein: CASSSNPGLAGVEQYF
clone size: -; J gene: TRBJ2-5; D gene: -; V gene: TRBV12-3/TRBV12-4; CDR3 DNA: TGTGCCAGCAGTTCGGTGGGACCGAAAGAGACCCAGTACTTC; CDR3 protein: CASSSVGPKETQYF
clone size: -; J gene: TRBJ2-7; D gene: TRBD2; V gene: TRBV6-1; CDR3 DNA: TGTGCCACCAGCCGAGGAACTAGCGGGAGGGGATTTTACGAGCAGTACTTC; CDR3 protein: CATSRGTSGRGFYEQYF
clone size: -; J gene: TRBJ2-7; D gene: TRBD1; V gene: TRBV28; CDR3 DNA: TGTGCCAGCAGCGTACCGGGACAGCCTTCCTACGAGCAGTACTTC; CDR3 protein: CASSVPGQPSYEQYF
clone size: once; J gene: TRBJ1-2; D gene: -; V gene: TRBV14; CDR3 DNA: TGTGCCAGCAGCCAAGTCGGGCAGGGTGTAATCTATGGCTACACCTTC; CDR3 protein: CASSQVGQGVIYGYTF
clone size: -; J gene: TRBJ2-7; D gene: -; V gene: TRBV9; CDR3 DNA: TGTGCCAGCAGCGTAGGCCCTCTACAGGACTACGAGCAGTACTTC; CDR3 protein: CASSVGPLQDYEQYF